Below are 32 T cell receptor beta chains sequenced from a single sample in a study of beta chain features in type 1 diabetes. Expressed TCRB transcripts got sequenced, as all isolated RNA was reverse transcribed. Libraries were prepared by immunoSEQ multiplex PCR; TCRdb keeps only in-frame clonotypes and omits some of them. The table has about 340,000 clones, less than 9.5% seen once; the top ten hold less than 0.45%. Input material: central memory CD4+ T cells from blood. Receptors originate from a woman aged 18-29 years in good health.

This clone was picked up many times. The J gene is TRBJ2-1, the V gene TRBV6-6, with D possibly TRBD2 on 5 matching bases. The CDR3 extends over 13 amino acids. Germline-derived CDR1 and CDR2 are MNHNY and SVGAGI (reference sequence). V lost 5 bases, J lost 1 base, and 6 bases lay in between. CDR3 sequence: CASSGLSYNEQFF. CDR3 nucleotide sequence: TGTGCCAGCAGTGGACTTTCCTACAATGAGCAGTTCTTC.

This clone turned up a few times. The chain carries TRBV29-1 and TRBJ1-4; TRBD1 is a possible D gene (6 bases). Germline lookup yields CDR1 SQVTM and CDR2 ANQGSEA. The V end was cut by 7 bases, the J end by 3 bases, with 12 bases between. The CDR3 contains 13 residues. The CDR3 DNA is TGCAGCGCCCGGGGGGCGTCTAATGAAAAACTGTTTTTT. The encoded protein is CSARGASNEKLFF.

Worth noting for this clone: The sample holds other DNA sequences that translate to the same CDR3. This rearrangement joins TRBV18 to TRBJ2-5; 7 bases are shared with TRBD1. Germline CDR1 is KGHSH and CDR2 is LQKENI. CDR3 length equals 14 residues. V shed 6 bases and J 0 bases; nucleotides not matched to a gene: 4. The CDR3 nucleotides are TGTGCCAGCTCCCAGGACAGGCACCAAGAGACCCAGTACTTC. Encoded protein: CASSQDRHQETQYF.

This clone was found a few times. The CDR3 sequence: CASSYSTGSGYGYTF. The CDR3 DNA sequence: TGTGCCAGCAGTTACTCGACGGGCAGCGGCTATGGCTACACCTTC. This chain links TRBV6-5 with TRBJ1-2; D gene unclear. The CDR3 is 15 amino acids. The germline V and J ends were trimmed by 0 bases and 4 bases, with 12 bases remaining between them. Germline V gene sequence: CDR1 MNHEY, CDR2 SVGAGI.

The CDR3 region has the DNA TGTGCCAGCACCATCACCACAGATACGCAGTATTTT. This sequence encodes CASTITTDTQYF. The chain uses TRBV7-8 and TRBJ2-3; no reliable D call. Germline values: CDR1 SGHVS, CDR2 FQNEAQ. V was cut by 7 bases and J by 2 bases, with 7 bases left in between. The CDR3 has 12 residues.

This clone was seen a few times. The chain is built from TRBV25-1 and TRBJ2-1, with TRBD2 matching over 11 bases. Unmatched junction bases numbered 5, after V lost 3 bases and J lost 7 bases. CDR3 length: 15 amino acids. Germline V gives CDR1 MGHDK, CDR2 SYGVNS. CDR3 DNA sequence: TGTGCCAGCAGTGATCGGAGGACTAGCGGGAATGAGCAGTTCTTC. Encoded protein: CASSDRRTSGNEQFF. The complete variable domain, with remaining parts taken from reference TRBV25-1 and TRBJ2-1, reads EADIYQTPRYLVIGTGKKITLECSQTMGHDKMYWYQQDPGMELHLIHYSYGVNSTEKGDLSSESTVSRIRTEHFPLTLESARPSHTSQYLCASSDRRTSGNEQFFGPGTRLTVL.

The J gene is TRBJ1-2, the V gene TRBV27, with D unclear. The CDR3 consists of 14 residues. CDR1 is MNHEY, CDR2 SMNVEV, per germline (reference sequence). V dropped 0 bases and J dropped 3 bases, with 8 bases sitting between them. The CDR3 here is CASSLSGYDYGYTF. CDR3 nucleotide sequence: TGTGCCAGCAGTTTATCGGGGTACGACTATGGCTACACCTTC.

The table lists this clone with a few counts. The CDR3 here is CASSLDVLVSEQFF. CDR3 sequence (DNA): TGCGCCAGCAGCTTGGACGTGCTAGTTAGTGAGCAGTTCTTC. The J gene is TRBJ2-1, the V gene TRBV5-1; D unclear. Trimming took off 0 bases at V and 9 bases at J, with 13 bases between the two ends. Per germline, CDR1 SGHRS and CDR2 YFSETQ. CDR3 length equals 14 residues. The variable domain in full, completed from reference TRBV5-1 and TRBJ2-1, reads KAGVTQTPRYLIKTRGQQVTLSCSPISGHRSVSWYQQTPGQGLQFLFEYFSETQRNKGNFPGRFSGRQFSNSRSEMNVSTLELGDSALYLCASSLDVLVSEQFFGPGTRLTVL.

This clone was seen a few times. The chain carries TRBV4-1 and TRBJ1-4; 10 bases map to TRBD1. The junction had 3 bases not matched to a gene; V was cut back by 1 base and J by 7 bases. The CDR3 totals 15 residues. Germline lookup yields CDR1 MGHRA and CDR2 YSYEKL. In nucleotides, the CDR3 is TGCGCCAGCAGCCAAGGGACAGGGGGAGGTGAAAAACTGTTTTTT. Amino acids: CASSQGTGGGEKLFF.

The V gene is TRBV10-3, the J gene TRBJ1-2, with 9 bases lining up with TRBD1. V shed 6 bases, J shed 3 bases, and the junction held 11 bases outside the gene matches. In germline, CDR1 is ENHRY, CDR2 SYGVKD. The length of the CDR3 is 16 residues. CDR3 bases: TGTGCCATCAGGGGACAGGGTCTGGGTATGGACTATGGCTACACCTTC. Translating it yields CAIRGQGLGMDYGYTF.

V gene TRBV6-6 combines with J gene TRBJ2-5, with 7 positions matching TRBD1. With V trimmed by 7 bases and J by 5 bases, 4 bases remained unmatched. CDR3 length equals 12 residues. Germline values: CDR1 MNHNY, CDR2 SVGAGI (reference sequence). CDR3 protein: CASTGQAETQYF. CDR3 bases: TGTGCCAGCACCGGACAGGCGGAGACCCAGTACTTC.

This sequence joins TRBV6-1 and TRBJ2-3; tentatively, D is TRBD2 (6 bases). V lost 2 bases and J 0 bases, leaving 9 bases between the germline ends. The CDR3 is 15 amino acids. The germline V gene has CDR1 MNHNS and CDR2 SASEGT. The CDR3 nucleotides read TGTGCCAGCAGTGAACGCGGGGACAGCACAGATACGCAGTATTTT. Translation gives CASSERGDSTDTQYF.

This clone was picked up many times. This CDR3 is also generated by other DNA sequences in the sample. The chain's CDR3 is CASSPGVQSYEQYF. Written as DNA, the CDR3 is TGTGCCAGCTCACCTGGTGTTCAATCCTACGAGCAGTACTTC. The rearrangement uses TRBV18 and TRBJ2-7; D not resolved. Per the germline V gene, CDR1 is KGHSH and CDR2 is LQKENI. The V end lost 3 bases, the J end lost 1 base, and 10 bases lay between the germline ends. This CDR3 contains 14 residues.

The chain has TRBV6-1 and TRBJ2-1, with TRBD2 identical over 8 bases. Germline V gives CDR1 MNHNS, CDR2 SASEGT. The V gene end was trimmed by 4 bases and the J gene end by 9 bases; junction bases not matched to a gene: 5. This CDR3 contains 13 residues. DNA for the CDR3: TGTGCCAGCAGTGTGGGACTAGTTGTTGAGCAGTTCTTC. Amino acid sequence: CASSVGLVVEQFF.

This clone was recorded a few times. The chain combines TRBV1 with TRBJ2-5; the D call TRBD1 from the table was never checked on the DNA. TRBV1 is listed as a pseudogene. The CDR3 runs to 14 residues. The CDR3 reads CTSSQDRDQETQYF. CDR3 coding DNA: TGCACCAGCAGCCAAGACAGGGACCAAGAGACCCAGTACTTC.

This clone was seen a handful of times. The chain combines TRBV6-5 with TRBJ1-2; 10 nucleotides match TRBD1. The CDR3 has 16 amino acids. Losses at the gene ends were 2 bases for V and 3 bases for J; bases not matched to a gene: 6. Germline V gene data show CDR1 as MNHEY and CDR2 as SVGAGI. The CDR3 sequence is CASSYGGTGVDYGYTF. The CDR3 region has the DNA TGTGCCAGCAGTTACGGGGGGACAGGGGTAGACTATGGCTACACCTTC.

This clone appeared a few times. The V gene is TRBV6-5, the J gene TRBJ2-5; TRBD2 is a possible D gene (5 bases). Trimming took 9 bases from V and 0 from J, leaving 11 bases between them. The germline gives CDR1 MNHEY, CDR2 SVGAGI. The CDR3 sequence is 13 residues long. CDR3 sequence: CASVIGNQETQYF. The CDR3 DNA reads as TGTGCCAGTGTGATCGGGAACCAAGAGACCCAGTACTTC.

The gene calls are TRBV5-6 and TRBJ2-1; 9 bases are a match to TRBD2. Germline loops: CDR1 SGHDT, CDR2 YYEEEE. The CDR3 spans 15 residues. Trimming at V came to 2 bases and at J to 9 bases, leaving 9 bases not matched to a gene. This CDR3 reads CASSFGLAGFSEQFF. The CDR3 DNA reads TGTGCCAGCAGCTTCGGCCTAGCGGGATTTAGTGAGCAGTTCTTC.

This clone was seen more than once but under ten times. The CDR3 sequence: CASSQGGLNQPQHF. The CDR3 DNA reads as TGTGCCAGCAGTCAGGGTGGTCTCAATCAGCCCCAGCATTTT. The V gene is TRBV11-1, the J gene TRBJ1-5; weak D call: TRBD1 (5 bases). Germline V gives CDR1 SGHAT, CDR2 FQDESV (reference sequence). This CDR3 is built from 14 residues. Trimming pared 6 bases from V and 3 bases from J, leaving 12 bases between.

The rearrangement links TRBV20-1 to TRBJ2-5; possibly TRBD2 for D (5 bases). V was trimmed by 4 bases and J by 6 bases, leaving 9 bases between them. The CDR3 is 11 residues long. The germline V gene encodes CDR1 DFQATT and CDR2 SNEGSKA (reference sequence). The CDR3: CSAKTGKTQYF. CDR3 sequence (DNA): TGCAGTGCTAAAACGGGAAAGACCCAGTACTTC.

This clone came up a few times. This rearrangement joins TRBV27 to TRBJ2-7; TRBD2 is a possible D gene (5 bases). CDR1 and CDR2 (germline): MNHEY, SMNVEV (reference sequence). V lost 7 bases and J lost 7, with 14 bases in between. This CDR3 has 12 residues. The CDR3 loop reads CASMGRGGEQYF. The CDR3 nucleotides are TGTGCCAGCATGGGTCGGGGTGGGGAGCAGTACTTC.

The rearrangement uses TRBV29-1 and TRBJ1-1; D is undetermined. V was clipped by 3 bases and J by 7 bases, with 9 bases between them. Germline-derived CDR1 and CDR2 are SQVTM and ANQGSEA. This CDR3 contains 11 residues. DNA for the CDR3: TGCAGCGTTGAGGGCGAGCGTGAAGCTTTCTTT. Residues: CSVEGEREAFF. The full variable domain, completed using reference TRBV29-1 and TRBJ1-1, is SAVISQKPSRDICQRGTSLTIQCQVDSQVTMMFWYRQQPGQSLTLIATANQGSEATYESGFVIDKFPISRPNLTFSTLTVSNMSPEDSSIYLCSVEGEREAFFGQGTRLTVV.

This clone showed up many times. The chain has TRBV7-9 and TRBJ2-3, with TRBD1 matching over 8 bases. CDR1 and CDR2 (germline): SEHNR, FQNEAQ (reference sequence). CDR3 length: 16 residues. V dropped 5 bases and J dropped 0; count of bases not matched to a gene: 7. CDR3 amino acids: CASSPGGQGSTDTQYF. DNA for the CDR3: TGTGCCAGCAGCCCAGGAGGACAGGGCAGCACAGATACGCAGTATTTT.

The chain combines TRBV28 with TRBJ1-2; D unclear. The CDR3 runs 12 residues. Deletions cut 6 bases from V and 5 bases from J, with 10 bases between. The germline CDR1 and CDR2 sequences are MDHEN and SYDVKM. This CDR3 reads CASSTLFYGYTF. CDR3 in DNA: TGTGCCAGCAGCACCCTATTTTATGGCTACACCTTC.

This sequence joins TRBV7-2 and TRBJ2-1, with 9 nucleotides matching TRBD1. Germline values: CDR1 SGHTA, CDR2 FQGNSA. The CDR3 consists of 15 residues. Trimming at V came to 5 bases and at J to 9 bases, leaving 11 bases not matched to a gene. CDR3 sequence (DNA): TGTGCCAGCAGCCAAGGTGGGACAGGGCGTACTGAGCAGTTCTTC. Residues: CASSQGGTGRTEQFF.

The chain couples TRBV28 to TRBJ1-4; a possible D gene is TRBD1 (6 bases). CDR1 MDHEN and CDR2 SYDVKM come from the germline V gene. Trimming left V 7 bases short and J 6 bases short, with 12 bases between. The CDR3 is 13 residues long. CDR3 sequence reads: CASKQGGDEKLFF. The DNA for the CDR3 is TGTGCCAGCAAACAGGGAGGAGATGAAAAACTGTTTTTT.

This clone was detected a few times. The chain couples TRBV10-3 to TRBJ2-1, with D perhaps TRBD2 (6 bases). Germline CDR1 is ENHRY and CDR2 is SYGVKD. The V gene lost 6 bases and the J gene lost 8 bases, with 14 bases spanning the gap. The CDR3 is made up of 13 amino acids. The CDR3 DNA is TGTGCCATCAGCGGAGGGATTTTGGATGAGCAGTTCTTC. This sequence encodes CAISGGILDEQFF.

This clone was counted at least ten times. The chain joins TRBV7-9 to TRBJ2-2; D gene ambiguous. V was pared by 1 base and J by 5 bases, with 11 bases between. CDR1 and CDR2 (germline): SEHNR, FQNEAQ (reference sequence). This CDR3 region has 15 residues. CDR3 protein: CASSLGSPRTGELFF. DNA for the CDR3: TGTGCCAGCAGCTTAGGGTCGCCCCGGACCGGGGAGCTGTTTTTT.

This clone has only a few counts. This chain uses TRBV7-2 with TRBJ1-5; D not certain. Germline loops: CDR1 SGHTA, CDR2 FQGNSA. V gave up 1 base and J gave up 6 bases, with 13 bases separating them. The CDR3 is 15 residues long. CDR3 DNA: TGTGCCAGCAGCTTAGTAGGAGGAGCAGGTCAGCCCCAGCATTTT. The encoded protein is CASSLVGGAGQPQHF.

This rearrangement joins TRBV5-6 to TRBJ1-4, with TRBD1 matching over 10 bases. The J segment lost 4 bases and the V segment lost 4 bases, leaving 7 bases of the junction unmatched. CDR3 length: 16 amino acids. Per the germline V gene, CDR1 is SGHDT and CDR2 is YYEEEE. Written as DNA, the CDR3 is TGTGCCAGCAGCAGGCAGGGACAGGGGAGTAATGAAAAACTGTTTTTT. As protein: CASSRQGQGSNEKLFF.

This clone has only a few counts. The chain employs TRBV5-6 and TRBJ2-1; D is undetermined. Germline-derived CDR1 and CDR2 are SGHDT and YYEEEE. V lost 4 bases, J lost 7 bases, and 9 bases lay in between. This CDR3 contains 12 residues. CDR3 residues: CASSRAWNEQFF. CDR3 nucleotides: TGTGCCAGCAGCCGCGCGTGGAATGAGCAGTTCTTC.

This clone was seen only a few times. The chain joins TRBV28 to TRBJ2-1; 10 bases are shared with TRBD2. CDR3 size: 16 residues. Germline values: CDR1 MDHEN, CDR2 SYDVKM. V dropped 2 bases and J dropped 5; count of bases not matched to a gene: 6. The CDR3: CASSLSGTSVHNEQFF. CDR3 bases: TGTGCCAGCAGTTTAAGCGGGACTAGCGTCCACAATGAGCAGTTCTTC.